This T cell receptor (beta chain) was identified in a study of T cells in Graves' hyperthyroidism and ophthalmopathy. The TCR beta CDR3 regions underwent amplification using RNA transcripts as the source. The TCR CDR3 first-round RT-PCR relied on the HTBI primer set. TCRdb called the multiplex PCR reads again in MiXCR, with one record for every CDR3 protein. The table includes 450,000 to 700,000 distinct CDR3 sequences, 40% to 55% detected once. Germline-derived CDR1 and CDR2 are SGHAT and FQDESV (reference sequence). CDR3 length: 16 amino acids. V was trimmed by 6 bases and J by 4 bases, leaving 21 bases between them.

The rearrangement links TRBV11-1 to TRBJ1-2; D not resolved. The sequencing sample was made of peripheral blood or thyroid tissue (not recorded which). The clonotype was recovered from an adult woman with Graves' disease, either hyperthyroidism or ophthalmopathy (not recorded which). CDR3 residues: CASSPEALSLSYGYTF. Written as DNA, the CDR3 is TGTGCCAGCAGTCCTGAGGCTCTGTCCCTCAGCTATGGCTACACCTTC. The full variable domain, rest sourced from reference TRBV11-1 and TRBJ1-2, is EAEVAQSPRYKITEKSQAVAFWCDPISGHATLYWYRQILGQGPELLVQFQDESVVDDSQLPKDRFSAERLKGVDSTLKIQPAELGDSAMYLCASSPEALSLSYGYTFGSGTRLTVV.